The clone carrying this T cell receptor beta chain has just a few counts. Antigen unknown. This sample was included in a study of vaccination and CD4 T cells after COVID-19. Sample time point: late sampling 161 to 241 days after vaccination in three convalescent patients. From germline, CDR1 is SEHNR and CDR2 FQNEAQ (reference sequence). V was cut by 5 bases and J by 3 bases, with 14 bases left in between. The CDR3 is made up of 14 amino acids. General observations from the study: Spike mono-reactivity was shown by 304 of 307 vaccine-specific clones in convalescent patients.

Each CDR3 protein gets one entry after TCRdb re-called the PCR reads with MiXCR. The sample lists approximately 40,000 distinct CDR3 sequences, approximately 40% occurring once. This chain uses TRBV7-9 with TRBJ2-7; D might be TRBD1 (6 bases). The source of this sequence is a human donor who had recovered from COVID-19. The sample in question was CD4+ T cells from blood, obtained about 7 months after SARS-CoV-2 vaccination. In DNA form, the CDR3 reads TGTGCCAGCAGCCCGCGGACAGCCTACTACGAGCAGTACTTC. Residues: CASSPRTAYYEQYF.